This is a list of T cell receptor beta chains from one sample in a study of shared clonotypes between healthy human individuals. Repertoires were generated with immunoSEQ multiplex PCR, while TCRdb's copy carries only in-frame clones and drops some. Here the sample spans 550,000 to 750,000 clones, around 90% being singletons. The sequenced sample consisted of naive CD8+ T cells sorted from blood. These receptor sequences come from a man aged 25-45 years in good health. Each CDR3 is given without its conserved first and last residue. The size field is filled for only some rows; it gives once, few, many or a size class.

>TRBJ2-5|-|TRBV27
ASSLLTTGPGIQETQY
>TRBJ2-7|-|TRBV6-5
ASSFGIAYEQY
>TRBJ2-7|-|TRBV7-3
ASSLSLAGENEQY
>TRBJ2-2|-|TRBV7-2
ASSLWEYTGELF
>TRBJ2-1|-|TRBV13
ASSPRGGGGYNEQF
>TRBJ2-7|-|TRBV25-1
ASSEGEIGSYEQY
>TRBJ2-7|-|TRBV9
ASSTLAGGETYEQY
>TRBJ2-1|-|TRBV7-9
ASSFALQGWGNEQF
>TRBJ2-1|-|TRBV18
ASSPSLAGGPVSDNEQF
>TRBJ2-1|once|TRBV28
ASNLYNEQF
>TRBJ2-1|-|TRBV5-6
ASSQKAGDPYNEQF
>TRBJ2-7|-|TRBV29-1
SVDGGDRAYEQY
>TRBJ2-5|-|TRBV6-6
ASRGPLVAGVETQY
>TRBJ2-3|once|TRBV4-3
ASSQGSGRVEDTQY
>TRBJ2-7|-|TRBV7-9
ASSSGLAGAYEQY
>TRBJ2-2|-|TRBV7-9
ASSPVAGANTGELF
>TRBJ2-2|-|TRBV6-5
ASSYSPGEGTGELF
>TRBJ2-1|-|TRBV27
ASSLGVAMSSYNEQF
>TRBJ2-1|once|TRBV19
ASSPDYDNEQF
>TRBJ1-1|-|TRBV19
ASTVGQTEAF
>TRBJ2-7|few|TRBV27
ASSSGQGSEY
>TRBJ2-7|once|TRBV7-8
ASSFPSGVAYEQY
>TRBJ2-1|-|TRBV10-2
ASNRTSGSSYNEQF
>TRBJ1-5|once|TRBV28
ASSSLVTSNQPQH
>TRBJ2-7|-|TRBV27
ASGTAGDYSSYEQY
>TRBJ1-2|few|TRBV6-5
ASRGTGTYGYT
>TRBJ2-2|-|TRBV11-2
ASSLDMKVF
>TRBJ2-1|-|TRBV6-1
ASSTGGFYNEQF
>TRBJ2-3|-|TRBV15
ATSSLASTDTQY
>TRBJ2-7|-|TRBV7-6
ASSRGQGVYEQY
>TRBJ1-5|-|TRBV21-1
ASSKGGQKPQH
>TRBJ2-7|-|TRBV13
ASSSGLAGVISGEQY
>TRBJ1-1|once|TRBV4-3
ASSLGQGRETF
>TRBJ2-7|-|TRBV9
ASSRVAGAEDEQY